Below, 11 T cell receptor beta chains from the same sample are listed, as sequenced in a study of Graves' ophthalmopathy and Graves' hyperthyroidism. Investigators amplified TCR beta CDR3 regions from RNA transcripts. In the first round, RT-PCR was carried out with HTBI primers, and a multiplex PCR formed the second round. TCRdb reprocessed the multiplex PCR reads with MiXCR, giving one entry per CDR3 protein. This sample has nearly 400,000 distinct CDR3 sequences; 18% occur once, and the top ten carry about 1.4%. Specimen: peripheral blood. These receptors all come from a woman between 18 and 30 years old with Graves' ophthalmopathy.

With respect to this clonotype: The germline gene is not matched at one end of the junction; a read error may be the cause. The chain is built from TRBV30 and TRBJ1-1; D is unclear. The germline CDR1 and CDR2 sequences are GTSNPN and SVGIG (reference sequence). CDR3 length: 13 residues. The CDR3, as DNA: TGTGCCTGGGGTGTCGAGGGGAACACTGAAGCTTTCTTT. Encoded protein: CAWGVEGNTEAFF.

J is TRBJ2-7 and V is TRBV20-1; 7 bases align to TRBD1. The CDR3 covers 17 residues. The germline CDR1 and CDR2 sequences are DFQATT and SNEGSKA (reference sequence). The V and J ends lost 0 bases and 3 bases, in that order; junction bases with no gene match: 14. The CDR3 region has the DNA TGCAGTGCTAGAGATTTTGGCCCGACAGGGAGCTTCTACGAGCAGTACTTC. It specifies CSARDFGPTGSFYEQYF.

This clonotype was counted many times. The CDR3 reads CASSDRGEGEQYF. For the CDR3, the DNA is TGTGCCAGCAGCGACAGGGGAGAGGGCGAGCAGTACTTC. The V call is TRBV7-3, the J call TRBJ2-7, with 8 bases matching TRBD1. The V segment lost 5 bases and the J segment 6 bases; nucleotides outside the gene matches: 6. The CDR3 is 13 amino acids. Germline V lookup: CDR1 SGHTA, CDR2 FQGTGA.

This clonotype was detected ten times or more. The chain couples TRBV7-2 to TRBJ1-5; the D gene is possibly TRBD1 (6 bases). The CDR3 runs to 15 residues. Germline loops: CDR1 SGHTA, CDR2 FQGNSA. The V end was cut by 5 bases, the J end by 5 bases, with 16 bases between. The CDR3 is CASSPDGGAHQPQHF. In DNA, the CDR3 is TGTGCCAGCAGCCCCGATGGGGGGGCGCATCAGCCCCAGCATTTT. Using reference TRBV7-2 and TRBJ1-5 for the parts outside the CDR3, the full variable domain is GAGVSQSPSNKVTEKGKDVELRCDPISGHTALYWYRQSLGQGLEFLIYFQGNSAPDKSGLPSDRFSAERTGGSVSTLTIQRTQQEDSAVYLCASSPDGGAHQPQHFGDGTRLSIL.

In this sample, this clonotype turned up many times. This sequence joins TRBV20-1 and TRBJ2-7; 7 nucleotides line up with TRBD1. Germline loops: CDR1 DFQATT, CDR2 SNEGSKA (reference sequence). The CDR3 totals 13 residues. The CDR3 region is CSAIDREPYEQYF. CDR3 bases: TGCAGCGCCATAGACAGGGAACCCTACGAGCAGTACTTC.

The chain joins TRBV11-3 to TRBJ2-7; 7 bases fit TRBD1. Looked up from germline, CDR1 is SGHNT and CDR2 is YENEEA. The CDR3 sequence is 14 residues long. V dropped 5 bases and J dropped 4; count of bases not matched to a gene: 8. CDR3: CASSRDRAGYEQYF. DNA for the CDR3: TGTGCCAGCAGCCGAGACAGGGCTGGGTACGAGCAGTACTTC.

The chain is built from TRBV6-2 or TRBV6-3 and TRBJ2-4; D is undetermined. Trimming removed 0 bases at V and 1 base at J, with 13 bases between. Germline assignment: CDR1 MNHEY and CDR2 SVGEGT. There are 17 residues in the CDR3. CDR3 nucleotide sequence: TGTGCCAGCAGTTACTCACCTACCGACCGTGCCAAAAACATTCAGTACTTC. Translating gives CASSYSPTDRAKNIQYF.

Ten or more counts support this clonotype. The chain uses TRBV6-2 or TRBV6-3 and TRBJ2-7; D unclear. The CDR3 loop spans 14 amino acids. The V gene's germline CDR1 is MNHEY and CDR2 SVGEGT. V was pared by 7 bases and J by 7 bases, with 20 bases between. The CDR3 protein is CASKNPGETAEQYF. The CDR3 nucleotides read TGTGCCAGCAAAAACCCGGGCGAAACGGCTGAGCAGTACTTC.

The sample holds many counts of this clonotype. The chain has TRBV15 and TRBJ2-5, with D possibly TRBD1 on 6 matching bases. V was shortened by 1 base and J by 3 bases, with 15 bases between the two germline ends. Germline V gene sequence: CDR1 LNHNV, CDR2 YYDKDF (reference sequence). There are 16 residues in the CDR3. The CDR3 DNA is TGTGCCACCAGCAGAGGTCCGGGACACCAAAAAGAGACCCAGTACTTC. Translating gives CATSRGPGHQKETQYF. Full variable domain (outside the CDR3, taken from reference TRBV15 and TRBJ2-5): DAMVIQNPRYQVTQFGKPVTLSCSQTLNHNVMYWYQQKSSQAPKLLFHYYDKDFNNEADTPDNFQSRRPNTSFCFLDIRSPGLGDTAMYLCATSRGPGHQKETQYFGPGTRLLVL.

This clonotype appeared a few times. The chain combines TRBV2 with TRBJ2-2, with D tentatively TRBD2 (5 bases). V lost 3 bases and J lost 0, with 14 bases in between. The CDR3 extends over 17 amino acids. Germline CDR1 SNHLY, CDR2 FYNNEI. The DNA of the CDR3 is TGTGCCAGCAGTGATTGGGGAGCGGAAGCGAACACCGGGGAGCTGTTTTTT. Translated: CASSDWGAEANTGELFF.

J is TRBJ2-2 and V is TRBV6-2 or TRBV6-3; maybe TRBD1 (5 bases). V lost 0 bases to trimming and J lost 4 bases, with 18 bases between them. Looked up from germline, CDR1 is MNHEY and CDR2 is SVGEGT. The CDR3 runs 18 residues. CDR3 coding DNA: TGTGCCAGCAGTTACTCGGGCCCGGTTCAGGGCGGCACCGGGGAGCTGTTTTTT. Translated, it gives CASSYSGPVQGGTGELFF.